This T cell receptor beta chain derives from a study of post-analysis software for immune sequencing data. The library was made from cDNA and included unique molecular identifiers. From around 0.96 to 9.9 million T cells, roughly 530,000 cDNA molecules were obtained. MiXCR, applied by TCRdb to the PCR reads, yields one record per CDR3 protein. Of fewer than 850,000 distinct CDR3 sequences listed, 25% to 30% are singletons. Whole-study findings and limits: Five or six TRBV segments were more frequent in patients than controls; TRBV5-6, TRBV5-1 and TRBV20-1 belonged to this group. Significantly decreased normalized Chao1 diversity was recorded for multiple sclerosis patients relative to controls.

CDR3 size: 13 residues. Trimming removed 0 bases from V and 7 bases from J, with 10 bases in between. Germline loops: CDR1 DFQATT, CDR2 SNEGSKA (reference sequence). Comments on this clonotype: No antigen is known for it.

This sequence originates from a girl aged 10-17 years with multiple sclerosis. Specimen: blood. The chain couples TRBV20-1 to TRBJ1-5; D is possibly TRBD1 (5 bases). The CDR3 nucleotides read TGCAGTGCTAGAGAAGTGGGGCAGCAGCCCCAGCATTTT. It translates to CSAREVGQQPQHF.